Listed below are T cell receptor beta chains from one sample, sequenced in a study of glioma-infiltrating T cells. Via MiXCR, TCRdb re-called the multiplex PCR reads, giving one row per CDR3 protein. Of approximately 400,000 distinct CDR3 sequences in the sample, roughly two fifths were seen once. The sequencing sample was made of glioma tissue, nonneoplastic brain tissue, or PBMCs (not recorded which). Receptor source: a human donor with low-grade glioma or glioblastoma, undergoing nonglioma brain surgery, or in good health (not recorded which). CDR3s include the opening cysteine and the closing phenylalanine or tryptophan. Each record gives: clone size, V gene, D gene, J gene, CDR3 protein, CDR3 DNA. D genes are given only for firm matches. Not every row has a clone size; where given, it reads once, few, many or a size class.

abundance: -
v_gene: TRBV28
d_gene: TRBD1
j_gene: TRBJ1-2
CDR3aa: CASSPGTGTGGYTF
CDR3nt: TGTGCCAGCAGTCCCGGGACAGGGACTGGAGGCTACACCTTC

abundance: many
v_gene: TRBV6-1
d_gene: -
j_gene: TRBJ2-2
CDR3aa: CASSLLARGTGELFF
CDR3nt: TGTGCCAGCAGTTTACTCGCAAGGGGAACCGGGGAGCTGTTTTTT

abundance: -
v_gene: TRBV6-2/TRBV6-3
d_gene: TRBD2
j_gene: TRBJ2-7
CDR3aa: CASSYSPTSGTSYEQYF
CDR3nt: TGTGCCAGCAGTTACTCCCCGACTAGCGGGACGTCCTACGAGCAGTACTTC

abundance: -
v_gene: TRBV19
d_gene: -
j_gene: TRBJ2-1
CDR3aa: CASTMDYSNEQIF
CDR3nt: TGTGCCAGTACCATGGACTATTCCAACGAGCAGATCTTC

abundance: -
v_gene: TRBV11-1
d_gene: -
j_gene: TRBJ1-5
CDR3aa: CASSEGGLQPHHF
CDR3nt: TGTGCCAGCTCCGAGGGGGGGCTACAGCCCCATCATTTT

abundance: -
v_gene: TRBV6-2/TRBV6-3
d_gene: -
j_gene: TRBJ1-5
CDR3aa: CASSYSTGNDQRQNF
CDR3nt: TGTGCCAGCAGTTACTCGACGGGGAACGACCAGCGCCAGAATTTT

abundance: few
v_gene: TRBV24-1
d_gene: -
j_gene: TRBJ2-1
CDR3aa: CATSDSSRALQDEQFF
CDR3nt: TGTGCCACCAGTGATTCTTCGAGGGCCCTACAGGATGAGCAGTTCTTC

abundance: -
v_gene: TRBV13
d_gene: TRBD2
j_gene: TRBJ2-7
CDR3aa: CASSKPLGGSGGYEQYF
CDR3nt: TGTGCCAGCAGCAAACCCCTAGGTGGTAGCGGGGGCTACGAGCAGTACTTC

abundance: many
v_gene: TRBV28
d_gene: -
j_gene: TRBJ1-1
CDR3aa: CASRQGNTEAFF
CDR3nt: TGTGCCAGCAGACAGGGTAACACTGAAGCTTTCTTT

abundance: few
v_gene: TRBV29-1
d_gene: -
j_gene: TRBJ1-3
CDR3aa: CSAGPRSGNTIYF
CDR3nt: TGCAGCGCGGGACCCCGCTCTGGAAACACCATATATTTT

abundance: -
v_gene: TRBV7-6
d_gene: TRBD1
j_gene: TRBJ1-1
CDR3aa: CASSSTGVILPWGSASTEAFF
CDR3nt: TGTGCCAGCAGCAGTACAGGGGTCATCCTACCATGGGGGAGTGCGAGCACTGAAGCTTTCTTT